One sample yielded the 8 T cell receptor beta chains listed below, sequenced in a study of CD8 T cells in ankylosing spondylitis. TCRdb re-called the 5' RACE reads with MiXCR, one entry per CDR3 protein. The sample contains about 150,000 distinct CDR3 sequences, about 7.3% of which appear only once. Material for sequencing was blood, either unsorted or a sorted T cell fraction (not recorded which). The receptors shown here come from a female donor with ankylosing spondylitis or in good health (not recorded which).

Many counts were recorded for this clonotype. The V call is TRBV4-3, the J call TRBJ2-1, with 11 bases fitting TRBD2. The germline V gene has CDR1 LGHNA and CDR2 YSLEER. This CDR3 region has 17 residues. Losses at the gene ends were 3 bases for V and 4 bases for J; bases not matched to a gene: 8. Here the CDR3 reads CASSQGSGGGRYNEQFF. The CDR3 coding sequence is TGCGCCAGCAGCCAGGGTAGCGGGGGGGGACGATACAATGAGCAGTTCTTC.

This clonotype was recorded many times. This rearrangement joins TRBV6-1 to TRBJ2-3, with 12 bases identical to TRBD2. Trimming removed 10 bases from V and 2 bases from J; junction bases left unmatched: 7. Per germline, CDR1 MNHNS and CDR2 SASEGT. The CDR3 consists of 15 residues. CDR3 in DNA: TGTGCCACAGGACTAGCGGGGTCCTACACAGATACGCAGTATTTT. Translating it yields CATGLAGSYTDTQYF.

This clonotype has a count of ten or more. The chain employs TRBV18 and TRBJ2-1; 9 nucleotides align to TRBD2. CDR3 length: 15 amino acids. V shed 6 bases, J shed 5 bases, and the junction held 8 bases outside the gene matches. CDR1 and CDR2 from the germline V gene are KGHSH and LQKENI. The CDR3 protein is CASSLLSGGDNEQFF. The CDR3 region has the DNA TGTGCCAGCTCGCTCCTTAGCGGGGGTGACAATGAGCAGTTCTTC.

A few counts support this clonotype. The gene calls are TRBV29-1 and TRBJ2-7, with D tentatively TRBD1 (6 bases). V was cut by 7 bases and J by 4 bases, with 17 bases left in between. Germline assignment: CDR1 SQVTM and CDR2 ANQGSEA. CDR3 size: 13 residues. The CDR3 here is CSARTVGAYEQYF. CDR3 bases: TGCAGCGCCCGGACAGTGGGGGCTTACGAGCAGTACTTC.

This clonotype has at least ten counts. V and J are TRBV24-1 and TRBJ2-1; D gene uncertain. V dropped 3 bases and J dropped 1 base, with 12 bases sitting between them. The CDR3 contains 16 residues. The germline V gene encodes CDR1 KGHDR and CDR2 SFDVKD. The CDR3 region is CATSDARGRSYNEQFF. For the CDR3, the DNA is TGTGCCACCAGTGATGCCCGAGGACGGTCCTACAATGAGCAGTTCTTC.

This clonotype was recorded a few times. This rearrangement joins TRBV19 to TRBJ1-5; D is uncertain. The CDR3 covers 13 residues. Trimming removed 3 bases at V and 15 bases at J, with 18 bases between. Germline V gives CDR1 LNHDA, CDR2 SQIVND (reference sequence). The CDR3 nucleotides are TGTGCCAGTAGTATCACTTCGACGGGGAGTTGGCATTTT. Translating gives CASSITSTGSWHF.

The chain carries TRBV20-1 and TRBJ1-4, with D possibly TRBD1 on 5 matching bases. This CDR3 comprises 14 residues. CDR1 and CDR2 from the germline V gene are DFQATT and SNEGSKA (reference sequence). V was trimmed by 5 bases and J by 3 bases, leaving 13 bases between them. The CDR3 is CSARGSAANEKLFF. CDR3 nucleotide sequence: TGCAGTGCTCGGGGGTCCGCGGCTAATGAAAAACTGTTTTTT.

V is TRBV10-1 and J is TRBJ1-2; 7 nucleotides agree with TRBD1. The V segment lost 8 bases and the J segment 3 bases; nucleotides outside the gene matches: 21. This CDR3 contains 18 residues. In germline, CDR1 is WNHNN, CDR2 SYGVQD (reference sequence). This chain's CDR3 is CASGVSPGQLFIYYGYTF. CDR3 coding DNA: TGCGCCAGCGGGGTCTCACCGGGACAGCTATTCATTTACTATGGCTACACCTTC.